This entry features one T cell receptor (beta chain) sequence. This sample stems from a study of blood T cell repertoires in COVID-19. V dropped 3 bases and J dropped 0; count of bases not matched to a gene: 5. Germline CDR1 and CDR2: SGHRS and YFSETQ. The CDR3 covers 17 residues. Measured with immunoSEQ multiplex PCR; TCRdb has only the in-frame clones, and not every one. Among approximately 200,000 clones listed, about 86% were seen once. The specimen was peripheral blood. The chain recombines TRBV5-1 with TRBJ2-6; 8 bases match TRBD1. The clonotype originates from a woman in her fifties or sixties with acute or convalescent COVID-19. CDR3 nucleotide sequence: TGCGCCAGCAGCTGGGGGGACAGGTCCTCTGGGGCCAACGTCCTGACTTTC. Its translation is CASSWGDRSSGANVLTF.